One and the same sample provided the 5 T cell receptor beta chains below, sequenced in a study of OX40 agonist ivuxolimab in advanced cancers. TCRdb's table, derived via immunoSEQ multiplex PCR, lists solely in-frame clones and lacks some. Of over 50,000 clones in the sample, roughly 86% were seen once. This sample comprised CD4+ or CD8+ T cells sorted from blood, obtained in a trial of the OX40 agonist ivuxolimab. The receptors originated from an adult with an advanced solid tumor such as melanoma, head and neck, liver or kidney cancer.

This rearrangement joins TRBV5-1 to TRBJ2-5; 7 positions match TRBD1. The J call may not be correct, given that the DNA end is closer to TRBJ2-7. CDR3 length equals 15 residues. CDR1 is SGHRS and CDR2 is YFSETQ in the germline V gene. CDR3 protein: CASSGQDDPSYEQYF. CDR3 bases: TGCGCCAGCAGCGGACAGGACGACCCCTCCTACGAGCAGTACTTC.

The chain links TRBV13 to TRBJ2-6, with D maybe TRBD1 (7 bases). The length of the CDR3 is 17 residues. The germline V gene has CDR1 PRHDT and CDR2 FYEKMQ (reference sequence). Deletions cut 4 bases from V and 4 bases from J, with 17 bases between. The CDR3 sequence: CASSSTGEEAGANVLTF. The CDR3 DNA follows: TGTGCCAGCAGCTCTACAGGGGAGGAAGCCGGGGCCAACGTCCTGACTTTC.

The rearrangement uses TRBV15 and TRBJ1-5; 7 nucleotides line up with TRBD1. V trimming: 9 bases; J trimming: 3 bases; junction bases outside the gene matches: 17. The CDR3 has 17 residues. Per the germline V gene, CDR1 is LNHNV and CDR2 is YYDKDF (reference sequence). CDR3 in amino acids: CATEPWDSKRHNQPQHF. For the CDR3, the DNA is TGTGCCACGGAGCCCTGGGACAGCAAAAGGCACAATCAGCCCCAGCATTTT.

The rearrangement joins TRBV18 to TRBJ2-7; unclear D gene. The germline CDR1 and CDR2 sequences are KGHSH and LQKENI. CDR3 length: 12 residues. V was trimmed by 3 bases and J by 4 bases, leaving 7 bases between them. The chain's CDR3 is CASSPLDYEQYF. CDR3 in DNA: TGTGCCAGCTCACCGTTGGATTACGAGCAGTACTTC.

This chain uses TRBV28 with TRBJ1-1; D is unclear. V was trimmed by 3 bases and J by 7 bases, leaving 9 bases between them. Germline loops: CDR1 MDHEN, CDR2 SYDVKM. This CDR3 region has 12 residues. This chain's CDR3 is CASSLLPYEAFF. The CDR3 region has the DNA TGTGCCAGCAGTTTGTTACCTTATGAAGCTTTCTTT.